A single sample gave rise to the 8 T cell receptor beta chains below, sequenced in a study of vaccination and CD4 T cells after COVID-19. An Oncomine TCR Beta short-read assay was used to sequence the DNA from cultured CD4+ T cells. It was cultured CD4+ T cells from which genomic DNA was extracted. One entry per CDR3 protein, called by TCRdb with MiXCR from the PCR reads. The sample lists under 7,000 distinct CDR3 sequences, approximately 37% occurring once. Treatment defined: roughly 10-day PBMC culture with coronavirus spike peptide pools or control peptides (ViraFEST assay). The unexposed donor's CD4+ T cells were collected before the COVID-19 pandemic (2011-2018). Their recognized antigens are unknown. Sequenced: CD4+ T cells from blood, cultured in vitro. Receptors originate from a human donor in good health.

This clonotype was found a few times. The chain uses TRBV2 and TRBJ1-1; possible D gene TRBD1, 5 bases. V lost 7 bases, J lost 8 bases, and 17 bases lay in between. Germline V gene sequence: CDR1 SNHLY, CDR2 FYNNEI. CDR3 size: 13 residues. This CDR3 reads CASTGGGGAEAFF. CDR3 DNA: TGTGCCAGCACCGGGGGAGGTGGAGCGGAAGCTTTCTTT.

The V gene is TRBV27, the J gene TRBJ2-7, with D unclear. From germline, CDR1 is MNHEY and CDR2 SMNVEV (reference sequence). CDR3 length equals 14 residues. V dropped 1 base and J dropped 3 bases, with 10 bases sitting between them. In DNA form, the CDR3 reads TGTGCCAGCAGTTTATTTGGTCGGAACTACGAGCAGTACTTC. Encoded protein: CASSLFGRNYEQYF.

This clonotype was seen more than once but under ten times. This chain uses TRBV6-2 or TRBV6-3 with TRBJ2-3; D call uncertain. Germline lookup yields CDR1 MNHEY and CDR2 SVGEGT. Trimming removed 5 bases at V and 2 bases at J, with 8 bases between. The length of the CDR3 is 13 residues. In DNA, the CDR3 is TGTGCCAGCAGTAACCTAAACACAGATACGCAGTATTTT. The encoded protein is CASSNLNTDTQYF.

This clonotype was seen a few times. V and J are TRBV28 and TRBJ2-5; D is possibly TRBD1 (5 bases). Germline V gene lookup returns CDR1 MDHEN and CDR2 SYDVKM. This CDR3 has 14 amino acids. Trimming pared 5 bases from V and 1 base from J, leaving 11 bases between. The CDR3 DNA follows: TGTGCCAGCAGTGCGGACATCTTCCAAGAGACCCAGTACTTC. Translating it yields CASSADIFQETQYF.

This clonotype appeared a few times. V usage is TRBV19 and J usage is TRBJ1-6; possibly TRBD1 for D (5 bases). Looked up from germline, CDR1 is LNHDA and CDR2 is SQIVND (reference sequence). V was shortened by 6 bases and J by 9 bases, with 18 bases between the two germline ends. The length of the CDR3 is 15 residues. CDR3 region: CASSALGQGGSPLHF. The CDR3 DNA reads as TGTGCCAGTAGCGCTCTGGGGCAGGGAGGTTCACCCCTCCACTTT.

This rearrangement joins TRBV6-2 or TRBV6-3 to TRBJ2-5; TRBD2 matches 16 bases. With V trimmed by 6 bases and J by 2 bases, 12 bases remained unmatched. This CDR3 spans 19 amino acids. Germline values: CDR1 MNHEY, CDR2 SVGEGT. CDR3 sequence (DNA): TGTGCCAGCAGAAACTCCGGGACTAGCGGGAGGGCCCGGCAAGAGACCCAGTACTTC. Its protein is CASRNSGTSGRARQETQYF.

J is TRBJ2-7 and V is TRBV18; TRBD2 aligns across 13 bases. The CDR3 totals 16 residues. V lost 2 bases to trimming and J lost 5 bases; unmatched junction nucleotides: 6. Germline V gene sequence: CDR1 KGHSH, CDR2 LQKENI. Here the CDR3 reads CASSPRGTSGMDEQYF. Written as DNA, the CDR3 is TGTGCCAGCTCACCAAGGGGGACTAGCGGGATGGACGAGCAGTACTTC.

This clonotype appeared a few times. CDR3 in DNA: TGTGCCAGCAGCTTAGGTACGGCGGGAGGGTACGAGCAGTACTTC. Protein: CASSLGTAGGYEQYF. V and J are TRBV7-6 and TRBJ2-7; TRBD2 matches 9 bases. CDR1 SGHVS and CDR2 FNYEAQ come from the germline V gene. CDR3 length: 15 residues. With 1 base clipped from V and 4 bases from J, the junction kept 5 bases outside the gene matches. Looking up the rest from reference TRBV7-6 and TRBJ2-7 gives the full variable domain: GAGVSQSPRYKVTKRGQDVALRCDPISGHVSLYWYRQALGQGPEFLTYFNYEAQQDKSGLPNDRFSAERPEGSISTLTIQRTEQRDSAMYRCASSLGTAGGYEQYFGPGTRLTVT.